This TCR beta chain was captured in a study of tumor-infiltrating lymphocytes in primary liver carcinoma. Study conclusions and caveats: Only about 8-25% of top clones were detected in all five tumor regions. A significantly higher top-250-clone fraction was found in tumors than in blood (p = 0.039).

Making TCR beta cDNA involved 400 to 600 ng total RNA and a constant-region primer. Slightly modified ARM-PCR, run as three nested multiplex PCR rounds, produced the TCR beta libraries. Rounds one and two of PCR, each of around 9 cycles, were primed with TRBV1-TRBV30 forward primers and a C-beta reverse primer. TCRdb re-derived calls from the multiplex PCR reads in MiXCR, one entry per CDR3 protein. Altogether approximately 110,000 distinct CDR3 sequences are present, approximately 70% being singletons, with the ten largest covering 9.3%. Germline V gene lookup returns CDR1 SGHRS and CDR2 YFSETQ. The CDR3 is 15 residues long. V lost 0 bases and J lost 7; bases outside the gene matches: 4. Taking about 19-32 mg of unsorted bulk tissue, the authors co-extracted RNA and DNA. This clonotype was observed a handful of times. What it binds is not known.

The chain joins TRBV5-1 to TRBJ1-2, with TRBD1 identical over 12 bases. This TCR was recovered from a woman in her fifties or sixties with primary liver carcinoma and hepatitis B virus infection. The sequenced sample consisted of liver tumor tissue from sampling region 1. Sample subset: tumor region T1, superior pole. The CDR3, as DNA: TGCGCCAGCAGCTTGGAGGGACAGGGGGCGCGTGGCTACACCTTC. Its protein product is CASSLEGQGARGYTF.